Listed here are 20 T cell receptor beta chains from one sample, sequenced in a study of T-cell memory formation after mild COVID-19. TCRdb reanalysed the 5' RACE reads using MiXCR and keeps one entry per CDR3 protein. Altogether some 270,000 distinct CDR3 sequences are present, over 15% being singletons, with the ten largest covering 2% to 2.5%. The source material was PBMCs or a T cell subset sorted from them (not recorded which). The receptors come from an adult woman who had mild COVID-19 (a few samples of this study predate the infection). Cell type and time point are not known.

The V call is TRBV18, the J call TRBJ1-1; 9 bases align to TRBD1. Trimming at V came to 4 bases and at J to 4 bases, leaving 7 bases not matched to a gene. Germline CDR1 reads KGHSH; CDR2 reads LQKENI. The CDR3 spans 15 residues. In DNA form, the CDR3 reads TGTGCCAGCTCACTACAGGGGGCGACCGCCACTGAAGCTTTCTTT. Translated: CASSLQGATATEAFF.

The chain combines TRBV9 with TRBJ1-1, with D possibly TRBD1 on 6 matching bases. Trimming took off 2 bases at V and 4 bases at J, with 18 bases between the two ends. Germline loops: CDR1 SGDLS, CDR2 YYNGEE. This CDR3 spans 16 amino acids. The CDR3 DNA sequence: TGTGCCAGCAGCGTCCGAGGGTCGGAGGGGGTCACTGAAGCTTTCTTT. This gives the protein CASSVRGSEGVTEAFF.

This clonotype was recorded many times. The chain joins TRBV20-1 to TRBJ2-1; D unclear. This CDR3 is 12 amino acids long. V was shortened by 3 bases and J by 5 bases, with 8 bases between the two germline ends. The V gene's germline CDR1 is DFQATT and CDR2 SNEGSKA (reference sequence). The CDR3: CSARGMNNEQFF. CDR3 bases: TGCAGTGCTAGGGGTATGAACAATGAGCAGTTCTTC.

This clonotype has a handful of counts. V gene TRBV14 combines with J gene TRBJ2-7; maybe TRBD2 (5 bases). This CDR3 has 17 amino acids. Germline CDR1 SGHDN, CDR2 FVKESK. Trimming removed 1 base from V and 4 bases from J, with 20 bases in between. CDR3 sequence (DNA): TGTGCCAGCAGCCAAGGACTAAATAGTGGCAGAAGATACGAGCAGTACTTC. This gives the protein CASSQGLNSGRRYEQYF.

The chain joins TRBV6-6 to TRBJ1-2, with D maybe TRBD1 (5 bases). Looked up from germline, CDR1 is MNHNY and CDR2 is SVGAGI (reference sequence). The CDR3 runs to 12 residues. V was shortened by 2 bases and J by 8 bases, with 9 bases between the two germline ends. Here the CDR3 DNA reads TGTGCCAGCAGTTACGACAGCCGGGGCTACACCTTC. Translating it yields CASSYDSRGYTF.

Many counts were recorded for this clonotype. This chain connects TRBV12-3 or TRBV12-4 to TRBJ2-3, with TRBD1 as a possible D gene (5 bases). Trimming cost V 5 bases and J 2 bases, with 14 bases left between them. CDR3 length: 15 residues. Written as DNA, the CDR3 is TGTGCCAGCAGTCCTCAGGGTAGTAACACAGATACGCAGTATTTT. Its translation is CASSPQGSNTDTQYF.

This clonotype has a handful of counts. The genes are TRBV5-1 and TRBJ1-1; 7 nucleotides agree with TRBD1. Germline V gives CDR1 SGHRS, CDR2 YFSETQ. With 3 bases clipped from V and 3 bases from J, the junction kept 5 bases outside the gene matches. CDR3 length: 14 residues. The CDR3 loop reads CASSSRGGDTEAFF. CDR3 nucleotides: TGCGCCAGCAGCTCCAGGGGGGGGGACACTGAAGCTTTCTTT.

This clonotype was found many times. This chain links TRBV5-1 with TRBJ1-1, with 7 bases that match TRBD1. Looked up from germline, CDR1 is SGHRS and CDR2 is YFSETQ. V gave up 0 bases and J gave up 6 bases; unmatched junction bases: 2. CDR3 length: 13 amino acids. Here the CDR3 reads CASSLGDRAEAFF. The CDR3 nucleotides are TGCGCCAGCAGCTTGGGAGACAGGGCTGAAGCTTTCTTT.

This clonotype has ten or more counts. The rearrangement links TRBV5-1 to TRBJ2-3, with 11 bases that match TRBD1. V was clipped by 3 bases and J by 4 bases; unmatched bases: 4. The CDR3 runs 15 residues. The germline CDR1 and CDR2 sequences are SGHRS and YFSETQ. CDR3 protein: CASSSGTGGADTQYF. The CDR3 bases are TGCGCCAGCAGCTCCGGGACAGGGGGGGCAGATACGCAGTATTTT.

This chain links TRBV30 with TRBJ2-7; TRBD1 matches at 9 bases. In germline, CDR1 is GTSNPN, CDR2 SVGIG (reference sequence). The CDR3 is 13 amino acids. V trimming: 4 bases; J trimming: 1 base; junction bases outside the gene matches: 2. In nucleotides, the CDR3 is TGTGCCTGGACCGGGACAGGGTCCTACGAGCAGTACTTC. Protein: CAWTGTGSYEQYF.

A few counts support this clonotype. This chain uses TRBV12-3 or TRBV12-4 with TRBJ2-1; TRBD2 matches at 12 bases. J was trimmed by 7 bases and V by 8 bases; bases with no gene match: 6. The CDR3 sequence is 14 residues long. DNA for the CDR3: TGTGCCAGCCGCTGGACTAGCGGGGTGAATGAGCAGTTCTTC. It encodes CASRWTSGVNEQFF.

This clonotype turned up a few times. A much larger clone differs by one base, so this may be a read error. The chain links TRBV12-3 or TRBV12-4 to TRBJ2-1, with D uncertain. Trimming stripped 5 bases from V and 8 bases from J, with 13 bases between. This CDR3 region has 13 residues. DNA for the CDR3: TGTGCCAGCAGTGGCCCCCACGGCGATGAGCAGTTCTTC. This codes for CASSGPHGDEQFF.

This clonotype showed up just a few times. The gene calls are TRBV12-3 or TRBV12-4 and TRBJ1-1, with D maybe TRBD1 (5 bases). The CDR3 sequence is 14 residues long. The ends were cut back, 4 bases at V and 4 bases at J, with 13 bases in the middle. CDR3 sequence reads: CASSSGQGGTEAFF. DNA for the CDR3: TGTGCCAGCAGTTCGGGGCAGGGAGGCACTGAAGCTTTCTTT.

This clonotype was counted a few times. This chain uses TRBV29-1 with TRBJ1-2; D is possibly TRBD1 (6 bases). Germline CDR1 reads SQVTM; CDR2 reads ANQGSEA. V dropped 8 bases and J dropped 4 bases, with 14 bases sitting between them. The CDR3 is 12 amino acids. CDR3 DNA sequence: TGCAGCATACAGGGAATAGGCTATGGCTACACCTTC. Translation: CSIQGIGYGYTF.

The rearrangement uses TRBV9 and TRBJ2-5; D tentatively reads TRBD1 or TRBD2 (6 bases each). The germline V gene encodes CDR1 SGDLS and CDR2 YYNGEE. Trimming took 0 bases from V and 4 from J, leaving 19 bases between them. The CDR3 extends over 17 amino acids. In DNA form, the CDR3 reads TGTGCCAGCAGCGTAGCTGAGGGGGGCGGTTTGGTAGAGACCCAGTACTTC. Translated, it gives CASSVAEGGGLVETQYF.

This clonotype turned up a few times. This chain links TRBV30 with TRBJ1-2; possible D gene TRBD1, 5 bases. Trimming took 3 bases from V and 4 from J, leaving 12 bases between them. The CDR3 has 13 amino acids. Germline CDR1 GTSNPN, CDR2 SVGIG (reference sequence). DNA of the CDR3: TGTGCCTGGAGCCGGGACGGATTCTATGGCTACACCTTC. It is translated as CAWSRDGFYGYTF. Together with reference TRBV30 and TRBJ1-2, the CDR3 gives the full variable domain: SQTIHQWPATLVQPVGSPLSLECTVEGTSNPNLYWYRQAAGRGLQLLFYSVGIGQISSEVPQNLSASRPQDRQFILSSKKLLLSDSGFYLCAWSRDGFYGYTFGSGTRLTVV.

This clonotype was counted only a few times. The V gene is TRBV5-1, the J gene TRBJ2-7; TRBD2 matches at 9 bases. The CDR3 spans 14 residues. From germline, CDR1 is SGHRS and CDR2 YFSETQ. After removal of 4 bases from V and 5 bases from J, the junction contained 7 bases not matched to a gene. The CDR3 DNA follows: TGCGCCAGCAGCCTTGACCGGACTAGCGACGAGCAGTACTTC. As protein: CASSLDRTSDEQYF.

Comment on this clonotype: Germline and junction disagree at one end, which may indicate a read error. V and J are TRBV12-3 or TRBV12-4 and TRBJ2-5, with a weak D call TRBD2 (6 bases). The CDR3 runs 16 residues. CDR3 region: CASSYTLLGTGETKYF. CDR3 sequence (DNA): TGTGCCAGCAGTTACACATTACTCGGGACGGGAGAGACCAAGTACTTC.

The V gene is TRBV7-9, the J gene TRBJ1-5; D unresolved. The CDR3 loop spans 16 amino acids. V shed 0 bases and J shed 2 bases, with 11 bases lying between them. Germline V lookup: CDR1 SEHNR, CDR2 FQNEAQ (reference sequence). The CDR3 loop reads CASSLALDEGNQPQHF. CDR3 bases: TGTGCCAGCAGCTTAGCTTTGGACGAGGGCAATCAGCCCCAGCATTTT.

In DNA, the CDR3 is TGTGCCAGCAGGGACCAGGGCGGATTCACAGATACGCAGTATTTT. This translates into CASRDQGGFTDTQYF. The chain combines TRBV4-2 with TRBJ2-3; tentative D call: TRBD1 (5 bases). This CDR3 has 15 residues. Deletions cut 6 bases from V and 2 bases from J, with 15 bases between. Germline V CDR1 and CDR2: LGHNA, YNFKEQ.